This T cell receptor beta chain was sequenced during a study of OX40 agonist ivuxolimab in advanced cancers. This clone appeared a single time. Repertoires were generated with immunoSEQ multiplex PCR, while TCRdb's copy carries only in-frame clones and drops some. The table lists approximately 74,000 clones, roughly 93% of them singletons. V dropped 2 bases and J dropped 8 bases, with 12 bases sitting between them. This CDR3 is 14 amino acids long. Looked up from germline, CDR1 is KGHSH and CDR2 is LQKENI. The chain has TRBV18 and TRBJ1-4; D may be TRBD1 (5 bases). This receptor was taken from an adult with an advanced solid tumor such as melanoma, head and neck, liver or kidney cancer. The sequenced sample was CD4+ or CD8+ T cells sorted from blood, obtained in a trial of the OX40 agonist ivuxolimab. CDR3 nucleotide sequence: TGTGCCAGCTCACCAAGGGGCCCTGAGGAAAAACTGTTTTTT. Protein product: CASSPRGPEEKLFF.